These 27 T cell receptor beta chains originate from one sample sequenced in a study of blood T cell repertoires in COVID-19. Here immunoSEQ multiplex PCR was the method, and the copy in TCRdb shows in-frame clones only, minus some. The sample lists 400,000 to 500,000 clones, more than 75% seen once, with less than 2% in the top ten. Specimen: PBMCs or T cells enriched from blood (not recorded which). The receptors derive from a woman in her 40s who had recovered from COVID-19.

The rearrangement joins TRBV27 to TRBJ2-1; 8 nucleotides line up with TRBD1. Trimming took 5 bases from V and 4 from J; bases not matched to a gene: 4. The CDR3 spans 14 residues. The germline gives CDR1 MNHEY, CDR2 SMNVEV (reference sequence). The CDR3 sequence: CASSTTGVYNEQFF. As DNA, the CDR3 is TGTGCCAGCAGTACGACAGGGGTTTACAATGAGCAGTTCTTC.

This clone was detected only once. The chain combines TRBV7-2 with TRBJ2-7, with TRBD2 matching over 7 bases. V trimming: 0 bases; J trimming: 1 base; junction bases outside the gene matches: 6. Germline V CDR1 and CDR2: SGHTA, FQGNSA. The CDR3 contains 16 residues. CDR3 DNA: TGTGCCAGCAGCTTAGCTGCGGGAGTAGGGTCCTACGAGCAGTACTTC. This codes for CASSLAAGVGSYEQYF. Drawing the rest from reference TRBV7-2 and TRBJ2-7, the complete variable domain is GAGVSQSPSNKVTEKGKDVELRCDPISGHTALYWYRQSLGQGLEFLIYFQGNSAPDKSGLPSDRFSAERTGGSVSTLTIQRTQQEDSAVYLCASSLAAGVGSYEQYFGPGTRLTVT.

The rearrangement uses TRBV5-6 and TRBJ2-7; D gene ambiguous. This CDR3 is 13 amino acids long. Germline lookup yields CDR1 SGHDT and CDR2 YYEEEE. The germline V and J ends were trimmed by 4 bases and 3 bases, with 11 bases remaining between them. CDR3 sequence: CASSLMLDYEQYF. DNA of the CDR3: TGTGCCAGCAGCCTAATGCTAGACTACGAGCAGTACTTC.

CDR3 region: CASSPTGATTNEKLFF. As DNA, the CDR3 is TGCGCCAGCAGCCCGACAGGAGCCACAACTAATGAAAAACTGTTTTTT. The chain employs TRBV5-1 and TRBJ1-4; D possibly corresponds to TRBD1 (6 bases). The CDR3 length is 16 residues. Trimming stripped 4 bases from V and 0 bases from J, with 13 bases between. Germline CDR1 reads SGHRS; CDR2 reads YFSETQ.

This chain links TRBV5-1 with TRBJ1-1; perhaps TRBD1 as D (5 bases). The CDR3 has 15 residues. Trimming removed 0 bases from V and 3 bases from J, with 12 bases in between. The germline gives CDR1 SGHRS, CDR2 YFSETQ. For the CDR3, the DNA is TGCGCCAGCAGCTTGGGACGGACACAACACACTGAAGCTTTCTTT. Amino acids: CASSLGRTQHTEAFF.

The rearrangement links TRBV7-2 to TRBJ2-3; tentative D call: TRBD2 (5 bases). Trimming took off 3 bases at V and 6 bases at J, with 16 bases between the two ends. CDR3 length: 15 amino acids. The germline CDR1 and CDR2 sequences are SGHTA and FQGNSA. The CDR3 protein is CASSFSGSREDTQYF. As DNA, the CDR3 is TGTGCCAGCAGCTTCAGCGGATCGAGGGAGGATACGCAGTATTTT.

J is TRBJ2-1 and V is TRBV19; D gene ambiguous. Germline V lookup: CDR1 LNHDA, CDR2 SQIVND (reference sequence). V lost 0 bases to trimming and J lost 7 bases, with 10 bases between them. The CDR3 extends over 14 amino acids. The CDR3 coding sequence is TGTGCCAGTAGTATAGATAGAGTTCTGAATGAGCAGTTCTTC. This translates into CASSIDRVLNEQFF. The entire variable domain, with the rest obtained from reference TRBV19 and TRBJ2-1, is as follows: DGGITQSPKYLFRKEGQNVTLSCEQNLNHDAMYWYRQDPGQGLRLIYYSQIVNDFQKGDIAEGYSVSREKKESFPLTVTSAQKNPTAFYLCASSIDRVLNEQFFGPGTRLTVL.

This rearrangement joins TRBV9 to TRBJ1-3; 8 bases fit TRBD1. The trim removed 3 bases at V and 0 bases at J, leaving 2 bases unmatched. There are 15 residues in the CDR3. Germline lookup yields CDR1 SGDLS and CDR2 YYNGEE. CDR3 nucleotide sequence: TGTGCCAGCAGCGAGACAGGGGTCTCTGGAAACACCATATATTTT. Its translation is CASSETGVSGNTIYF.

The sample holds one count of this clone. The CDR3 sequence is CATMSSSGREPDEQFF. DNA for the CDR3: TGTGCCACCATGTCGTCTAGCGGGAGAGAGCCTGATGAGCAGTTCTTC. The chain joins TRBV24-1 to TRBJ2-1, with TRBD2 identical over 10 bases. The CDR3 sequence is 16 residues long. V shed 8 bases and J 8 bases; nucleotides not matched to a gene: 14. CDR1 is KGHDR, CDR2 SFDVKD, per germline.

This chain connects TRBV7-9 to TRBJ2-7; D remains unclear. V was cut by 3 bases and J by 3 bases, with 3 bases left in between. The CDR3 length is 11 residues. The germline V gene has CDR1 SEHNR and CDR2 FQNEAQ (reference sequence). CDR3 amino acids: CASSFNYEQYF. The CDR3 DNA reads TGTGCCAGCAGCTTCAACTACGAGCAGTACTTC.

The rearrangement uses TRBV30 and TRBJ1-2; D is unresolved. This CDR3 contains 15 residues. The V end was cut by 0 bases, the J end by 6 bases, with 17 bases between. The V gene's germline CDR1 is GTSNPN and CDR2 SVGIG (reference sequence). The CDR3 is CAWSVHREGTHGYTF. CDR3 DNA: TGTGCCTGGAGTGTCCATAGGGAGGGAACCCATGGCTACACCTTC.

This clone was seen a single time. V is TRBV30 and J is TRBJ2-5; D is perhaps TRBD2 (5 bases). In germline, CDR1 is GTSNPN, CDR2 SVGIG (reference sequence). The ends were cut back, 8 bases at V and 4 bases at J, with 20 bases in the middle. The CDR3 totals 14 residues. Here the CDR3 reads CAAGGLKTSETQYF. For the CDR3, the DNA is TGTGCCGCCGGAGGCTTAAAGACTTCAGAGACCCAGTACTTC.

V usage is TRBV24-1 and J usage is TRBJ1-1; D perhaps matches TRBD1 (5 bases). Per germline, CDR1 KGHDR and CDR2 SFDVKD. Between the trimmed V and J ends, which lost 2 bases and 0 bases, there was a span of 12 bases. The CDR3 length is 16 residues. The DNA for the CDR3 is TGTGCCACCAGTGATTCGGGGGATCCGATGAACACTGAAGCTTTCTTT. Translating gives CATSDSGDPMNTEAFF.

The chain has TRBV11-2 and TRBJ2-3; 9 positions match TRBD2. This CDR3 comprises 16 residues. Per the germline V gene, CDR1 is SGHAT and CDR2 is FQNNGV. After removal of 2 bases from V and 1 base from J, the junction contained 4 bases not matched to a gene. The DNA for the CDR3 is TGTGCCAGCAGCTTATTGCGGACTAGCGGCACAGATACGCAGTATTTT. This gives the protein CASSLLRTSGTDTQYF. Full variable domain (remainder filled in from reference TRBV11-2 and TRBJ2-3): EAGVAQSPRYKIIEKRQSVAFWCNPISGHATLYWYQQILGQGPKLLIQFQNNGVVDDSQLPKDRFSAERLKGVDSTLKIQPAKLEDSAVYLCASSLLRTSGTDTQYFGPGTRLTVL.

This sequence joins TRBV15 and TRBJ2-7, with 8 bases lining up with TRBD1. V trimming: 3 bases; J trimming: 4 bases; junction bases outside the gene matches: 8. CDR3 length: 15 amino acids. The germline V gene encodes CDR1 LNHNV and CDR2 YYDKDF (reference sequence). The CDR3 loop reads CATSSWDRSAYEQYF. In DNA form, the CDR3 reads TGTGCCACCAGCAGTTGGGACAGGTCGGCGTACGAGCAGTACTTC.

The J gene is TRBJ2-2, the V gene TRBV6-2 or TRBV6-3, with 10 positions matching TRBD2. The CDR3 is made up of 15 amino acids. CDR1 and CDR2 from the germline V gene are MNHEY and SVGEGT. Trimming at V came to 7 bases and at J to 6 bases, leaving 8 bases not matched to a gene. CDR3 DNA: TGTGCCAGCACCCCTCCTAGCGGGAGACCCGGGGAGCTGTTTTTT. Protein: CASTPPSGRPGELFF.

This clone showed up just once. V is TRBV5-1 and J is TRBJ1-1; perhaps TRBD1 as D (5 bases). Trimming left V 4 bases short and J 3 bases short, with 13 bases between. Germline V gives CDR1 SGHRS, CDR2 YFSETQ. This CDR3 spans 14 amino acids. The CDR3 DNA reads as TGCGCCAGCAGCCCTGACAGAATTTACACTGAAGCTTTCTTT. This sequence encodes CASSPDRIYTEAFF. The full variable domain, rest sourced from reference TRBV5-1 and TRBJ1-1, is KAGVTQTPRYLIKTRGQQVTLSCSPISGHRSVSWYQQTPGQGLQFLFEYFSETQRNKGNFPGRFSGRQFSNSRSEMNVSTLELGDSALYLCASSPDRIYTEAFFGQGTRLTVV.

The V call is TRBV5-1, the J call TRBJ2-1, with no clear D. V shed 1 base and J shed 1 base, with 9 bases lying between them. The CDR3 sequence is 15 residues long. Per the germline V gene, CDR1 is SGHRS and CDR2 is YFSETQ. CDR3: CASSLPRESYNEQFF. The CDR3 bases are TGCGCCAGCAGCTTGCCGCGAGAATCCTACAATGAGCAGTTCTTC.

V usage is TRBV7-9 and J usage is TRBJ1-4, with no clear D. Germline V lookup: CDR1 SEHNR, CDR2 FQNEAQ (reference sequence). Trimming stripped 1 base from V and 7 bases from J, with 7 bases between. The CDR3 runs 13 residues. This CDR3 is CASSLVVSEKLFF. The CDR3 DNA reads as TGTGCCAGCAGCTTAGTCGTATCTGAAAAACTGTTTTTT. Together with reference TRBV7-9 and TRBJ1-4, the CDR3 gives the full variable domain: DTGVSQNPRHKITKRGQNVTFRCDPISEHNRLYWYRQTLGQGPEFLTYFQNEAQLEKSRLLSDRFSAERPKGSFSTLEIQRTEQGDSAMYLCASSLVVSEKLFFGSGTQLSVL.

V gene TRBV2 combines with J gene TRBJ1-4; TRBD1 agrees at 8 bases. Germline V lookup: CDR1 SNHLY, CDR2 FYNNEI. CDR3 size: 14 residues. V dropped 6 bases and J dropped 8; count of bases not matched to a gene: 8. The CDR3 DNA sequence: TGTGCCAGCAGCTCCAACAGGGGGGAAGAAAAACTGTTTTTT. Amino acids: CASSSNRGEEKLFF.

The chain employs TRBV5-1 and TRBJ2-1, with D possibly matching TRBD1 (5 bases). The V end lost 0 bases, the J end lost 7 bases, and 5 bases lay between the germline ends. Germline V CDR1 and CDR2: SGHRS, YFSETQ. The CDR3 length is 12 residues. CDR3 sequence (DNA): TGCGCCAGCAGCTTGGAGGGGAATGAGCAGTTCTTC. This encodes CASSLEGNEQFF.

This chain uses TRBV6-5 with TRBJ2-4; 7 bases are shared with TRBD2. This CDR3 is built from 16 residues. Germline values: CDR1 MNHEY, CDR2 SVGAGI. After removal of 2 bases from V and 1 base from J, the junction contained 5 bases not matched to a gene. In nucleotides, the CDR3 is TGTGCCAGCAGTTACATGGCTAGCGGTGCCAAAAACATTCAGTACTTC. Protein sequence: CASSYMASGAKNIQYF.

The rearrangement uses TRBV30 and TRBJ2-1, with 8 positions matching TRBD2. Unmatched junction bases numbered 6, after V lost 3 bases and J lost 2 bases. The length of the CDR3 is 15 residues. Germline V gene data show CDR1 as GTSNPN and CDR2 as SVGIG (reference sequence). The CDR3 bases are TGTGCCTGGAGGTCTGCGGGGGGACCCTACAATGAGCAGTTCTTC. Its translation is CAWRSAGGPYNEQFF. The full variable domain, its missing parts supplied by reference TRBV30 and TRBJ2-1, is SQTIHQWPATLVQPVGSPLSLECTVEGTSNPNLYWYRQAAGRGLQLLFYSVGIGQISSEVPQNLSASRPQDRQFILSSKKLLLSDSGFYLCAWRSAGGPYNEQFFGPGTRLTVL.

This chain connects TRBV7-2 to TRBJ2-1; D not resolved. The germline gives CDR1 SGHTA, CDR2 FQGNSA. Trimming removed 2 bases at V and 10 bases at J, with 12 bases between. The CDR3 runs 13 residues. CDR3 nucleotide sequence: TGTGCCAGCAGCTTAACGGTGGTGGGCGAGCAGTTCTTC. Amino acids: CASSLTVVGEQFF.

This clone was detected only once. The chain combines TRBV20-1 with TRBJ2-1; a weak D match, TRBD1 (5 bases). This CDR3 contains 11 residues. Germline V gene sequence: CDR1 DFQATT, CDR2 SNEGSKA (reference sequence). Trimming removed 5 bases from V and 11 bases from J, with 13 bases in between. This CDR3 is CSAVRGQQQFF. The CDR3 coding sequence is TGCAGTGCTGTTAGGGGCCAACAGCAGTTCTTC.

This sequence joins TRBV6-2 or TRBV6-3 and TRBJ2-2; 12 bases match TRBD2. The CDR3 is 19 residues long. The germline V gene has CDR1 MNHEY and CDR2 SVGEGT. Losses at the gene ends were 3 bases for V and 4 bases for J; bases not matched to a gene: 12. CDR3 in amino acids: CASSYSLAGGHSGTGELFF. The CDR3, as DNA: TGTGCCAGCAGTTATAGTCTAGCGGGAGGGCATAGCGGCACCGGGGAGCTGTTTTTT.

V and J are TRBV5-4 and TRBJ1-6; D may be TRBD1 (5 bases). The CDR3 length is 15 residues. The V gene lost 0 bases and the J gene lost 8 bases, with 12 bases spanning the gap. Looked up from germline, CDR1 is SGHNT and CDR2 is YYREEE (reference sequence). The CDR3 region has the DNA TGTGCCAGCAGCTTGGGGGGCTTTCAGGATTCACCCCTCCACTTT. Residues: CASSLGGFQDSPLHF.